The rows below give T cell receptor beta chains drawn from one sample of a study of blood T cell repertoires in COVID-19. Clones were read by immunoSEQ multiplex PCR, and TCRdb kept only the in-frame ones, dropping some. The sample lists about 120,000 clones, more than 80% occurring once. Sequenced: peripheral blood. The receptors here all came from a human donor in a cohort sampled during active COVID-19. The CDR3 runs from the conserved cysteine through the conserved F or W. D genes are given only for firm matches. The size field is filled for only some rows; it gives once, few, many or a size class.

v_gene	abundance	j_gene	d_gene	CDR3aa	CDR3nt
TRBV19	once	TRBJ1-5	NA	CASNPGSNQPQHF	TGTGCCAGTAACCCGGGTAGCAATCAGCCCCAGCATTTT
TRBV11-3	NA	TRBJ2-3	TRBD2	CASSLGLAVGLTDTQYF	TGTGCCAGCAGCTTAGGACTAGCGGTAGGACTCACAGATACGCAGTATTTT
TRBV30	NA	TRBJ1-6	TRBD1	CAWSGQGSSPLHF	TGTGCCTGGAGCGGACAGGGGAGTTCACCCCTCCACTTT
TRBV2	NA	TRBJ2-1	TRBD2	CASSESSGQNEQFF	TGTGCCAGCAGTGAGTCTAGCGGCCAAAATGAGCAGTTCTTC
TRBV7-2	NA	TRBJ2-5	TRBD1	CASSSQGAGETQYF	TGTGCCAGCAGCTCCCAGGGGGCCGGAGAGACCCAGTACTTC
TRBV10-3	NA	TRBJ1-1	TRBD1	CAIRDRDSNRNTEAFF	TGTGCCATCAGAGACCGGGACAGCAACCGGAACACTGAAGCTTTCTTT
TRBV5-1	NA	TRBJ2-6	NA	CASSLAGGTGANVLTF	TGCGCCAGCAGCTTGGCCGGGGGTACTGGGGCCAACGTCCTGACTTTC
TRBV28	NA	TRBJ2-4	TRBD2	CASSFQNPIRSGTSFFGIQYF	TGTGCCAGCAGTTTTCAAAACCCCATCCGTTCCGGGACTAGCTTTTTTGGCATTCAGTACTTC
TRBV6-6	NA	TRBJ2-7	NA	CASRSDYEQYF	TGTGCCAGCAGGAGTGACTACGAGCAGTACTTC
TRBV29-1	NA	TRBJ1-1	NA	CSVERQNTEAFF	TGCAGCGTTGAAAGACAAAACACTGAAGCTTTCTTT
TRBV9	NA	TRBJ2-2	TRBD1	CASSVGTGAGELFF	TGTGCCAGCAGCGTAGGGACAGGGGCAGGGGAGCTGTTTTTT
TRBV27	NA	TRBJ2-1	NA	CASSLLTTRQSSYNEQFF	TGTGCCAGCAGTTTACTCACGACTCGCCAGAGCTCCTACAATGAGCAGTTCTTC
TRBV9	once	TRBJ1-1	NA	CASSVGGEGTEAFF	TGTGCCAGCAGCGTAGGGGGCGAAGGCACTGAAGCTTTCTTT
TRBV18	NA	TRBJ2-1	TRBD2	CASLPGLAGASSSYNEQFF	TGTGCCAGCTTACCGGGACTAGCGGGGGCCTCGAGCTCCTACAATGAGCAGTTCTTC
TRBV6-2/TRBV6-3	NA	TRBJ2-7	TRBD2	CASRPSLAGASYEQYF	TGTGCCAGCAGACCTTCTCTAGCGGGAGCATCCTACGAGCAGTACTTC
TRBV7-8	NA	TRBJ2-7	TRBD1	CASSSDRGSFEQYF	TGTGCCAGCAGCTCGGACAGGGGGTCCTTCGAGCAGTACTTC
TRBV28	NA	TRBJ1-1	TRBD1	CASRETGAATEAFF	TGTGCCAGCAGGGAGACAGGGGCCGCCACTGAAGCTTTCTTT
TRBV9	NA	TRBJ2-2	TRBD1	CASSPRDSPNTGELFF	TGTGCCAGCAGCCCCCGGGACAGCCCGAACACCGGGGAGCTGTTTTTT
TRBV9	once	TRBJ2-7	TRBD2	CASSVGTSGSRYEQYF	TGTGCCAGCAGCGTCGGGACTAGCGGGAGTCGGTACGAGCAGTACTTC
TRBV27	NA	TRBJ2-7	NA	CASSSTSRAGLYEQYF	TGTGCCAGCAGTTCCACTTCCAGGGCGGGGCTTTACGAGCAGTACTTC
TRBV18	once	TRBJ1-4	TRBD1	CASSARQGIATNEKLFF	TGTGCCAGCTCAGCTCGACAGGGGATAGCAACTAATGAAAAACTGTTTTTT
TRBV6-2/TRBV6-3	NA	TRBJ1-1	TRBD1	CASSFRGPNTEAFF	TGTGCCAGCAGTTTCAGGGGGCCGAACACTGAAGCTTTCTTT
TRBV28	NA	TRBJ1-1	TRBD1	CASSSGQGRSTEAFF	TGTGCCAGCAGTAGCGGACAGGGGCGGTCGACTGAAGCTTTCTTT
TRBV5-1	NA	TRBJ2-7	TRBD1	CASSSGQGSYEQYF	TGCGCCAGCAGCTCCGGACAGGGATCCTACGAGCAGTACTTC
TRBV29-1	NA	TRBJ2-6	NA	CSPFSSGANVLTF	TGCAGCCCGTTTTCGTCTGGGGCCAACGTCCTGACTTTC
TRBV5-4	NA	TRBJ2-7	TRBD2	CASSLSLLGGGSRGEQYF	TGTGCCAGCAGCTTGTCTCTTCTCGGGGGGGGATCAAGGGGAGAGCAGTACTTC
TRBV12-3/TRBV12-4	NA	TRBJ2-7	TRBD1	CASSLSQGDEQYF	TGTGCCAGCAGTTTGAGTCAGGGGGACGAGCAGTACTTC
TRBV19	NA	TRBJ2-3	TRBD2	CASSSLSGRAAADTQYF	TGTGCCAGTAGTAGCCTTAGCGGGAGGGCCGCCGCAGATACGCAGTATTTT
TRBV9	NA	TRBJ2-7	TRBD1	CASSVGDRAYEQYF	TGTGCCAGCAGCGTAGGGGACAGGGCTTACGAGCAGTACTTC
TRBV9	few	TRBJ2-7	TRBD2	CASSARGRKGDEQYF	TGTGCCAGCAGCGCCCGCGGGAGGAAGGGTGACGAGCAGTACTTC
TRBV11-3	NA	TRBJ1-5	TRBD1	CASSQVRGQVCWQPQHF	TGTGCCAGCAGCCAGGTAAGAGGACAGGTGTGTTGGCAGCCCCAGCATTTT
TRBV5-4	NA	TRBJ2-7	TRBD2	CASSPGLALSSYEQYF	TGTGCCAGCAGCCCTGGACTAGCCCTAAGCTCCTACGAGCAGTACTTC
TRBV2	NA	TRBJ2-2	NA	CASSDRTTGELFF	TGTGCCAGCAGTGACAGAACAACCGGGGAGCTGTTTTTT
TRBV2	NA	TRBJ1-5	TRBD1	CASRGQTAQPQHF	TGTGCCAGCAGGGGACAGACCGCCCAGCCCCAGCATTTT
TRBV19	NA	TRBJ1-5	TRBD1	CASSLTGGNQPQHF	TGTGCCAGTAGTCTCACAGGGGGCAATCAGCCCCAGCATTTT
TRBV10-3	few	TRBJ2-7	NA	CAISETTSKTYEQYF	TGTGCCATCAGTGAGACCACTAGCAAAACCTACGAGCAGTACTTC
TRBV4-1	once	TRBJ2-7	TRBD2	CASSQAEREGDEQYF	TGCGCCAGCAGCCAAGCTGAGCGGGAGGGGGACGAGCAGTACTTC
TRBV19	NA	TRBJ2-1	TRBD2	CASSGRTSGKTYEQFF	TGTGCCAGTAGTGGCCGGACTAGCGGGAAAACCTATGAGCAGTTCTTC
TRBV14	NA	TRBJ1-1	TRBD1	CASSPYRGGTEAFF	TGTGCCAGCAGCCCGTACAGGGGAGGCACTGAAGCTTTCTTT
TRBV10-1	few	TRBJ1-6	NA	CASSVIQNSSYNSPLHF	TGCGCCAGCAGTGTTATACAGAACAGCTCCTATAATTCACCCCTCCACTTT